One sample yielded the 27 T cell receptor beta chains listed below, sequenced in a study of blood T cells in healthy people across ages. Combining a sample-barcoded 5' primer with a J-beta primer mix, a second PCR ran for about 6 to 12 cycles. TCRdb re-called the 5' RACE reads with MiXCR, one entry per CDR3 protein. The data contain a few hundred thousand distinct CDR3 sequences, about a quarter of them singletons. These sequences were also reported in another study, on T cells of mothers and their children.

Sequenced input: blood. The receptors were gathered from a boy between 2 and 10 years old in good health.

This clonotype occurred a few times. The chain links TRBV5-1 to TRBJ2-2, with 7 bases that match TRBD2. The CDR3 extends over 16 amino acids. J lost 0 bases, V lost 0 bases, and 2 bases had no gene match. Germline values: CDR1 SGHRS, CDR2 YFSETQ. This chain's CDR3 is CASSLGSGSNTGELFF. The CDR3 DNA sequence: TGCGCCAGCAGCTTGGGTAGCGGGTCGAACACCGGGGAGCTGTTTTTT.

This CDR3 reads CASSSKREGGNEQFF. The CDR3, as DNA: TGTGCCAGCAGCTCCAAGCGGGAGGGGGGCAATGAGCAGTTCTTC. This chain connects TRBV7-9 to TRBJ2-5; the match to TRBD2 covers 10 bases. The tail of the sequence fits TRBJ2-1 better, so the J call may be wrong. Germline V gene sequence: CDR1 SEHNR, CDR2 FQNEAQ (reference sequence). The CDR3 consists of 15 residues.

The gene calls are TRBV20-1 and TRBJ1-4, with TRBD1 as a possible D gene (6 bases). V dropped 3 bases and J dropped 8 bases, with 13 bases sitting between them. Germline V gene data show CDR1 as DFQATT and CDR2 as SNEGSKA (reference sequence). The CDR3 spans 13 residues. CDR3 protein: CSASMAGVEKLFF. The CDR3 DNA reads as TGCAGTGCTAGCATGGCAGGGGTCGAAAAACTGTTTTTT.

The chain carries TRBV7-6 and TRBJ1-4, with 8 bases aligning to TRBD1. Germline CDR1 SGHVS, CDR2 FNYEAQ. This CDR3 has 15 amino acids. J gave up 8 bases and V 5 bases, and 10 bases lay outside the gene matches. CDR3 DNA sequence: TGTGCCAGCAGCCTTGGTCGACAGGGGCGCGAAAAACTGTTTTTT. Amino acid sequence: CASSLGRQGREKLFF.

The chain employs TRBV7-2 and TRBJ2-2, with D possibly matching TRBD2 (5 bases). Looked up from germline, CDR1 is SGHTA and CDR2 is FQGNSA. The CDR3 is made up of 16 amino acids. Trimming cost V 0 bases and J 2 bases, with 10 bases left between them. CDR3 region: CASSLAASRNTGELFF. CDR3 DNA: TGTGCCAGCAGCTTAGCGGCTAGCAGAAACACCGGGGAGCTGTTTTTT.

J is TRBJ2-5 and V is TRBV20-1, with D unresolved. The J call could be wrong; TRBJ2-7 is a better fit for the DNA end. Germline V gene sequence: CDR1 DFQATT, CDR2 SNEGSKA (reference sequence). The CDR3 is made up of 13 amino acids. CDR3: CRSESPGENEQYF. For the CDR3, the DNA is TGCAGGTCCGAGTCCCCGGGTGAAAACGAGCAGTACTTC.

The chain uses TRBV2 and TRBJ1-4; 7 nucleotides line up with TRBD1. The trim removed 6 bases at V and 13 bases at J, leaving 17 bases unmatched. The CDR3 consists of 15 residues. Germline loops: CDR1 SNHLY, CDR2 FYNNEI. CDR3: CASRETGTNEMGLFF. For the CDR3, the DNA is TGTGCCAGCAGGGAGACAGGGACTAATGAGATGGGACTGTTTTTT.

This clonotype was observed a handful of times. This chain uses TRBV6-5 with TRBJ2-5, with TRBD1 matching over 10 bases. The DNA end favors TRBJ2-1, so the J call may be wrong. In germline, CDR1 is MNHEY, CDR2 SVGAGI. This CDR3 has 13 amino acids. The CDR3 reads CAVWDRGGDEQFF. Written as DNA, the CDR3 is TGTGCCGTCTGGGACAGGGGAGGTGATGAGCAGTTCTTC.

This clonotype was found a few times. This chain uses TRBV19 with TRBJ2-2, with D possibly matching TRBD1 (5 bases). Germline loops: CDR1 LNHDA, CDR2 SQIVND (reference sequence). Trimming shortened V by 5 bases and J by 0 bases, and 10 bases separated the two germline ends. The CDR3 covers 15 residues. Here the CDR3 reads CASSPGLTNTGELFF. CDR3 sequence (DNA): TGTGCCAGTAGTCCAGGGCTTACGAACACCGGGGAGCTGTTTTTT. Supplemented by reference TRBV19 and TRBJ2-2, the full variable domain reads DGGITQSPKYLFRKEGQNVTLSCEQNLNHDAMYWYRQDPGQGLRLIYYSQIVNDFQKGDIAEGYSVSREKKESFPLTVTSAQKNPTAFYLCASSPGLTNTGELFFGEGSRLTVL.

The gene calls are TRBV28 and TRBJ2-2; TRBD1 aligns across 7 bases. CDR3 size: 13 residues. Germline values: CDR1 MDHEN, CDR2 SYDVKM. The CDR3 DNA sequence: TGTGCGAATCGACAGGGTAACACCGGGGAGCTGTTTTTT. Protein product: CANRQGNTGELFF.

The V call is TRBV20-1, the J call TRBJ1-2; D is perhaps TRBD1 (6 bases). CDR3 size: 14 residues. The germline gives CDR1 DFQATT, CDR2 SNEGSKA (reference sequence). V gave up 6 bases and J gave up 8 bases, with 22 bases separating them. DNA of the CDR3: TGCAGTGCAGCCGCGGGGGCTTCAAAGTCGGGCTACACCTTC. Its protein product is CSAAAGASKSGYTF.

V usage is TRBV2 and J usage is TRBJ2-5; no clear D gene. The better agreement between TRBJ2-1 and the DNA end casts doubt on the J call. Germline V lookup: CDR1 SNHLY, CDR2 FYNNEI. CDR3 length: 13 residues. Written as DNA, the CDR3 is TGTGCCAGCAGTGTAGGTCTTCTCGGTGAGCAGTTCTTC. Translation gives CASSVGLLGEQFF.

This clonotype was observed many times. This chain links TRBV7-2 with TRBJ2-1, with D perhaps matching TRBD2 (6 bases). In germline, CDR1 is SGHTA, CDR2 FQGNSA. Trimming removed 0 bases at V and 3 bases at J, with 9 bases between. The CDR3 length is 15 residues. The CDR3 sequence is CASSLARDFYNEQFF. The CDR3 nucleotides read TGTGCCAGCAGCTTAGCCCGGGACTTCTACAATGAGCAGTTCTTC.

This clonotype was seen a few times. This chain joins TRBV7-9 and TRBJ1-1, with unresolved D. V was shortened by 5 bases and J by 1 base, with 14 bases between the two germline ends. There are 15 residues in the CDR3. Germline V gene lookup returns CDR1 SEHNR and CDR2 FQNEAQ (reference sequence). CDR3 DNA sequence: TGTGCCAGCAGCGAAATGGCGGCGGGGAACACTGAAGCTTTCTTT. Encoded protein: CASSEMAAGNTEAFF. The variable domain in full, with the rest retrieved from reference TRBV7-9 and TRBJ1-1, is DTGVSQNPRHKITKRGQNVTFRCDPISEHNRLYWYRQTLGQGPEFLTYFQNEAQLEKSRLLSDRFSAERPKGSFSTLEIQRTEQGDSAMYLCASSEMAAGNTEAFFGQGTRLTVV.

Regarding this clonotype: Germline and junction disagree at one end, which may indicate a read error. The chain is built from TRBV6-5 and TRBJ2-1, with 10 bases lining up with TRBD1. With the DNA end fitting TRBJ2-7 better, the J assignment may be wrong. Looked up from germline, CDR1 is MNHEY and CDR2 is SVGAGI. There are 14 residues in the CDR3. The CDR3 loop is CASSYRDRGYGQYF. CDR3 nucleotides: TGTGCCAGCAGTTACCGGGACAGGGGCTACGGGCAGTACTTC.

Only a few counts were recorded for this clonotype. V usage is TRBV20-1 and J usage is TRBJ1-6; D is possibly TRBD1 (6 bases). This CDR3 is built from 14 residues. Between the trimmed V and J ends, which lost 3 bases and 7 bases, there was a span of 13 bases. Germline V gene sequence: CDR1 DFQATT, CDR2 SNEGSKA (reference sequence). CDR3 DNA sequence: TGCAGTGCTAGGTCGGGGGCCCGAAATTCACCCCTCCACTTT. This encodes CSARSGARNSPLHF.

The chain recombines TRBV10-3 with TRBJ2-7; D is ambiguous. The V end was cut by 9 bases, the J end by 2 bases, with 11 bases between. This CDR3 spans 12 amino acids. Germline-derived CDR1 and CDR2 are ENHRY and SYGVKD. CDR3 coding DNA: TGTGCCATAGGACCTTCTCCCTACGAGCAGTACTTC. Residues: CAIGPSPYEQYF.

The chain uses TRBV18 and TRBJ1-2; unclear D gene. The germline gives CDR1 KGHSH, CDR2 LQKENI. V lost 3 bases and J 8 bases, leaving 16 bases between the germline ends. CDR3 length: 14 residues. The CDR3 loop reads CASSPRDRGYGYTF. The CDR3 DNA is TGTGCCAGCTCACCCCGGGATCGAGGGTACGGCTACACCTTC.

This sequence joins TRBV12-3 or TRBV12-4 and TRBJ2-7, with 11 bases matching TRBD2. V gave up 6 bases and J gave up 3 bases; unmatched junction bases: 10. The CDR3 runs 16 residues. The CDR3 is CASSEGLAVRNYEQYF. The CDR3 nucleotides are TGTGCCAGCAGCGAGGGACTAGCGGTACGCAACTACGAGCAGTACTTC.

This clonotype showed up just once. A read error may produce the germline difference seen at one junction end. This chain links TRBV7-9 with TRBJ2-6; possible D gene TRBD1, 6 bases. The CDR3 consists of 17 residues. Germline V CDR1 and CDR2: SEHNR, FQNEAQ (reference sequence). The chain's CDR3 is CASSSSTERNRANVPTF. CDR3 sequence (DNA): TGTGCCAGCAGCTCGTCGACAGAGCGAAACAGGGCCAACGTCCCGACTTTC.

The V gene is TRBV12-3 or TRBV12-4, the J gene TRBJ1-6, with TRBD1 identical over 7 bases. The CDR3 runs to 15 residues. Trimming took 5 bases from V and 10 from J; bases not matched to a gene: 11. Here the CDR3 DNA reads TGTGCCAGCAGTCCGCAGACAGGGTTAGGATCACCCCTCCACTTT. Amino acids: CASSPQTGLGSPLHF.

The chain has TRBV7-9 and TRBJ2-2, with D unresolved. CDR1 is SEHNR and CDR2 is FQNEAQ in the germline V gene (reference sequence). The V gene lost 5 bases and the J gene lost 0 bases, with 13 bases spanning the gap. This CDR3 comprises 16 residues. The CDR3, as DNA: TGTGCCAGCAGCCCCTCGAACCCGGCGAACACCGGGGAGCTGTTTTTT. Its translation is CASSPSNPANTGELFF. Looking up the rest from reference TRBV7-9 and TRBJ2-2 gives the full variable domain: DTGVSQNPRHKITKRGQNVTFRCDPISEHNRLYWYRQTLGQGPEFLTYFQNEAQLEKSRLLSDRFSAERPKGSFSTLEIQRTEQGDSAMYLCASSPSNPANTGELFFGEGSRLTVL.

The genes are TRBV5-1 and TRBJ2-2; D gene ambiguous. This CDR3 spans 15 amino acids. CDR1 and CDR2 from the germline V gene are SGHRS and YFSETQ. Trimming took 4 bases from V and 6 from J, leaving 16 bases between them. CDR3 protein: CASSPGPGGSGELFF. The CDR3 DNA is TGCGCCAGCAGCCCTGGGCCAGGCGGTTCCGGGGAGCTGTTTTTT.

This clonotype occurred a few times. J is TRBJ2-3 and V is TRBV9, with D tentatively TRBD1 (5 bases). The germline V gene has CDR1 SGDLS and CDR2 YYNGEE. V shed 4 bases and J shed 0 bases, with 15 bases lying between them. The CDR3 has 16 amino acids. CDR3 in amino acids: CASSPAQGISTDTQYF. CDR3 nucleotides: TGTGCCAGCAGCCCTGCTCAGGGTATTAGCACAGATACGCAGTATTTT.

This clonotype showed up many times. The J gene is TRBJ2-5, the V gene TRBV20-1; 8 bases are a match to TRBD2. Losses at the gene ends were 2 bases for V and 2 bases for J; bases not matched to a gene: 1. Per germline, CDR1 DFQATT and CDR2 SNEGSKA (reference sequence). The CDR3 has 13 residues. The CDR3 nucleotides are TGCAGTGCTAGATTAGCGGGGCAAGAGACCCAGTACTTC. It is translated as CSARLAGQETQYF.

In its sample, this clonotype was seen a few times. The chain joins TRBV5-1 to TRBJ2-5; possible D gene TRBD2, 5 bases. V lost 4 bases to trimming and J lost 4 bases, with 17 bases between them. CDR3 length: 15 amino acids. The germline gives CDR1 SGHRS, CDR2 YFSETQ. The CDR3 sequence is CASSLGRTEGETQYF. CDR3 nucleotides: TGCGCCAGCAGCCTAGGCCGGACCGAGGGAGAGACCCAGTACTTC. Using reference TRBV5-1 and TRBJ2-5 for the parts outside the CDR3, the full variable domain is KAGVTQTPRYLIKTRGQQVTLSCSPISGHRSVSWYQQTPGQGLQFLFEYFSETQRNKGNFPGRFSGRQFSNSRSEMNVSTLELGDSALYLCASSLGRTEGETQYFGPGTRLLVL.

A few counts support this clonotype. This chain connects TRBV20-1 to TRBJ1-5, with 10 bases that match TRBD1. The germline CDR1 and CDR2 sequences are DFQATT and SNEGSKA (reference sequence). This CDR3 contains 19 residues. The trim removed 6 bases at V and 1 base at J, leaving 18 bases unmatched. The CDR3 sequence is CSALIYRDRGKESNQPQHF. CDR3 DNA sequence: TGCAGTGCCCTAATTTACCGGGACAGGGGAAAAGAGAGCAATCAGCCCCAGCATTTT.